Below are 14 T cell receptor beta chains sequenced from a single sample in a study of blood T cell repertoires in COVID-19. Assay: immunoSEQ multiplex PCR; the TCRdb copy retains only in-frame clones and omits some. The repertoire holds more than 95,000 clones, with 90% as singletons. Sequenced sample: peripheral blood. These TCRs come from a man between 60 and 70 years old with acute or convalescent COVID-19.

This rearrangement joins TRBV14 to TRBJ2-2; no reliable D call. V lost 3 bases to trimming and J lost 1 base, with 12 bases between them. The CDR3 runs to 16 residues. From germline, CDR1 is SGHDN and CDR2 FVKESK. The CDR3 nucleotides read TGTGCCAGCAGCCAGTTTTCTTCGTTGAACACCGGGGAGCTGTTTTTT. This translates into CASSQFSSLNTGELFF. The full variable domain, rest sourced from reference TRBV14 and TRBJ2-2, is EAGVTQFPSHSVIEKGQTVTLRCDPISGHDNLYWYRRVMGKEIKFLLHFVKESKQDESGMPNNRFLAERTGGTYSTLKVQPAELEDSGVYFCASSQFSSLNTGELFFGEGSRLTVL.

CDR3 residues: CSVPHPDRMNTEAFF. CDR3 nucleotide sequence: TGCAGCGTGCCACACCCGGACAGAATGAACACTGAAGCTTTCTTT. The rearrangement joins TRBV29-1 to TRBJ1-1; a weak D match, TRBD1 (6 bases). Per the germline V gene, CDR1 is SQVTM and CDR2 is ANQGSEA. Trimming took off 6 bases at V and 0 bases at J, with 17 bases between the two ends. The CDR3 consists of 15 residues.

This clone was counted once. This rearrangement joins TRBV12-5 to TRBJ1-2; D is uncertain. Between the trimmed V and J ends, which lost 4 bases and 2 bases, there was a span of 20 bases. Germline V CDR1 and CDR2: LGHNT, FRNRAP. The CDR3 covers 17 residues. In DNA form, the CDR3 reads TGTGCTAGTGGTTCATTGGGCAGCCAGACAAAAAACTATGGCTACACCTTC. Translated: CASGSLGSQTKNYGYTF.

The genes are TRBV5-6 and TRBJ1-2, with D perhaps matching TRBD1 (6 bases). This CDR3 is 14 amino acids long. Germline CDR1 and CDR2: SGHDT and YYEEEE. Between the trimmed V and J ends, which lost 3 bases and 6 bases, there was a span of 15 bases. CDR3 region: CASSWDTKWNGYTF. The CDR3 nucleotides read TGTGCCAGCAGCTGGGACACGAAGTGGAATGGCTACACCTTC.

V and J are TRBV10-3 and TRBJ1-1; D is possibly TRBD1 (6 bases). V lost 7 bases and J lost 4, with 10 bases in between. Germline V gives CDR1 ENHRY, CDR2 SYGVKD. The CDR3 is made up of 12 amino acids. The CDR3 sequence: CAIKAGATEAFF. In nucleotides, the CDR3 is TGTGCCATCAAGGCAGGGGCCACTGAAGCTTTCTTT.

The genes are TRBV25-1 and TRBJ2-2; 7 bases are a match to TRBD1. The trim removed 4 bases at V and 6 bases at J, leaving 8 bases unmatched. The CDR3 has 15 amino acids. Germline V gene sequence: CDR1 MGHDK, CDR2 SYGVNS. For the CDR3, the DNA is TGTGCCAGCAGTGGCGACAGGGATCAAGCCGGGGAGCTGTTTTTT. Translation: CASSGDRDQAGELFF.

This chain connects TRBV5-1 to TRBJ2-7; 8 positions agree with TRBD2. The germline V gene has CDR1 SGHRS and CDR2 YFSETQ. This CDR3 region has 19 residues. The V and J ends lost 0 bases and 0 bases, in that order; junction bases with no gene match: 14. The CDR3 DNA reads as TGCGCCAGCAGCTTGGTACCTCGCGGGGGGCGGGGGAGCTCCTACGAGCAGTACTTC. Translation: CASSLVPRGGRGSSYEQYF.

This sequence joins TRBV19 and TRBJ2-5, with 7 bases identical to TRBD1. After removal of 7 bases from V and 4 bases from J, the junction contained 6 bases not matched to a gene. This CDR3 contains 13 residues. Germline V gives CDR1 LNHDA, CDR2 SQIVND (reference sequence). The DNA for the CDR3 is TGTGCCAGTAACCAATACAGGGGAGAGACCCAGTACTTC. Amino acid sequence: CASNQYRGETQYF.

This clone showed up just once. V gene TRBV30 combines with J gene TRBJ2-1; D gene unclear. The CDR3 loop spans 12 amino acids. Looked up from germline, CDR1 is GTSNPN and CDR2 is SVGIG (reference sequence). Trimming removed 0 bases at V and 8 bases at J, with 8 bases between. CDR3 in amino acids: CAWSVLFHEQFF. CDR3 bases: TGTGCCTGGAGTGTACTGTTCCATGAGCAGTTCTTC.

This clone has only one observation. This sequence joins TRBV14 and TRBJ2-7; 8 nucleotides align to TRBD1. The CDR3 loop spans 15 amino acids. Trimming at V came to 6 bases and at J to 3 bases, leaving 10 bases not matched to a gene. CDR1 SGHDN and CDR2 FVKESK come from the germline V gene. The CDR3 is CASRSSGGAFYEQYF. Here the CDR3 DNA reads TGTGCCAGCAGATCCTCAGGGGGCGCTTTCTACGAGCAGTACTTC.

V gene TRBV24-1 combines with J gene TRBJ2-3, with 8 bases identical to TRBD1. Germline V gives CDR1 KGHDR, CDR2 SFDVKD. Trimming at V came to 5 bases and at J to 4 bases, leaving 7 bases not matched to a gene. The CDR3 is 15 residues long. CDR3 bases: TGTGCCACCAGTGGGGGGACAGGTCGGGCAGATACGCAGTATTTT. It yields the protein CATSGGTGRADTQYF.

The chain recombines TRBV5-1 with TRBJ1-1; a weak D match, TRBD1 (5 bases). Germline CDR1 is SGHRS and CDR2 is YFSETQ. V shed 4 bases and J shed 6 bases, with 13 bases lying between them. This CDR3 comprises 13 residues. This CDR3 is CASSIWGVAEAFF. DNA of the CDR3: TGCGCCAGCAGCATCTGGGGGGTAGCTGAAGCTTTCTTT.

The chain combines TRBV3-1 (or the pseudogene TRBV3-2) with TRBJ1-5, with 7 positions matching TRBD1. CDR1 is LGHDT, CDR2 YNNKEL, per germline (reference sequence). V was pared by 5 bases and J by 6 bases, with 7 bases of the junction left unmatched. The CDR3 contains 14 residues. For the CDR3, the DNA is TGTGCCAGCAGCGAACAGGGGAGGTTTCAGCCCCAGCATTTT. It translates to CASSEQGRFQPQHF.

The V gene is TRBV12-5, the J gene TRBJ1-4; D gene ambiguous. CDR3 length: 15 residues. Trimming took off 5 bases at V and 7 bases at J, with 17 bases between the two ends. CDR1 LGHNT and CDR2 FRNRAP come from the germline V gene. The CDR3 region has the DNA TGTGCTAGTGGTCCCAATGGGAGGATGGGTGAAAAACTGTTTTTT. This sequence encodes CASGPNGRMGEKLFF.